This paragraph reports one T cell receptor (beta chain). The antigen is not known. The time point was: week 35, safety follow-up. A single vaccine dose contained 300 ug of mutant IDH1 20-mer peptide, and topical imiquimod was used with it. This entry comes from a study of a mutant IDH1 vaccine in newly diagnosed glioma. Germline V gives CDR1 SGHAT, CDR2 FQNNGV. The CDR3 sequence is 14 residues long. V gave up 5 bases and J gave up 4 bases; unmatched junction bases: 7. Whole-study findings and limits: Vaccination elicited immune responses in 93.3% of patients.

Assay used: immunoSEQ multiplex PCR; TCRdb lists only in-frame clones, some missing. In the table there are 34,000 or so clones, approximately 80% of which are singletons. The material sequenced was PBMCs, taken from a glioma patient whose treatment included an IDH1 peptide vaccine. The sequence was collected from a man in his thirties or forties with glioma. V usage is TRBV11-2 and J usage is TRBJ1-2, with 7 bases matching TRBD1. CDR3 in DNA: TGTGCCAGCAGCGAGACAGGGCTGGGCTATGGCTACACCTTC. The encoded protein is CASSETGLGYGYTF.